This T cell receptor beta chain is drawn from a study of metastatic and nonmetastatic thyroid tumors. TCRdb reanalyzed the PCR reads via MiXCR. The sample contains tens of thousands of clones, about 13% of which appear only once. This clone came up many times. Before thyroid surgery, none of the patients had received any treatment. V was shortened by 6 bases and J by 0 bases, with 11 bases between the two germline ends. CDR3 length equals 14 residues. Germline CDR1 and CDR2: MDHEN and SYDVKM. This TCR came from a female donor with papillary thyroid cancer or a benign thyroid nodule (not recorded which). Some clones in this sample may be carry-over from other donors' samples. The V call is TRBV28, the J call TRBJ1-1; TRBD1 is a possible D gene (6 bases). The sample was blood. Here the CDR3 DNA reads TGTGCCAGCAGGGTAGGGGGGGTGAACACTGAAGCTTTCTTT. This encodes CASRVGGVNTEAFF.